The 22 T cell receptor beta chains reported below all come from one sample, sequenced in a study of blood T cell repertoires in COVID-19. Profiled with immunoSEQ multiplex PCR; TCRdb holds only in-frame clones, not every one. The sample lists some 150,000 clones; about 79% were seen once. Sequencing was done on a sample of PBMCs or T cells enriched from blood (not recorded which). The receptors shown here come from a man aged 50 or older who had recovered from COVID-19.

In its sample, this clone was seen a few times. This rearrangement joins TRBV28 to TRBJ2-6; the match to TRBD1 covers 12 bases. The CDR3 contains 18 residues. The V and J ends lost 6 bases and 4 bases, in that order; junction bases with no gene match: 10. The germline V gene encodes CDR1 MDHEN and CDR2 SYDVKM. The CDR3, as DNA: TGTGCCAGCAGCCCCCTGGGACAGGGGGCGGACGGGGCCAACGTCCTGACTTTC. Encoded protein: CASSPLGQGADGANVLTF. The whole variable domain, remainder taken from reference TRBV28 and TRBJ2-6, is DVKVTQSSRYLVKRTGEKVFLECVQDMDHENMFWYRQDPGLGLRLIYFSYDVKMKEKGDIPEGYSVSREKKERFSLILESASTNQTSMYLCASSPLGQGADGANVLTFGAGSRLTVL.

This chain connects TRBV4-2 to TRBJ2-7; 9 nucleotides match TRBD1. Germline V CDR1 and CDR2: LGHNA, YNFKEQ. The V gene end was trimmed by 2 bases and the J gene end by 0 bases; junction bases not matched to a gene: 8. The CDR3 extends over 17 amino acids. The CDR3 sequence: CASSQQQGAESSYEQYF. CDR3 nucleotides: TGTGCCAGCAGCCAACAACAGGGGGCTGAAAGCTCCTACGAGCAGTACTTC.

The chain employs TRBV19 and TRBJ2-3, with 9 bases identical to TRBD1. The germline CDR1 and CDR2 sequences are LNHDA and SQIVND (reference sequence). Trimming took 2 bases from V and 0 from J; bases not matched to a gene: 6. The CDR3 is 17 residues long. The CDR3 DNA is TGTGCCAGTAGTATACTATTCGGGACAGGGAGCACAGATACGCAGTATTTT. Protein product: CASSILFGTGSTDTQYF.

The genes are TRBV18 and TRBJ1-2; D is uncertain. CDR1 is KGHSH and CDR2 is LQKENI in the germline V gene. V was pared by 4 bases and J by 3 bases, with 9 bases between. The CDR3 runs 13 residues. The CDR3: CASSHKSDYGYTF. In DNA, the CDR3 is TGTGCCAGCTCACACAAATCAGACTATGGCTACACCTTC.

The rearrangement links TRBV10-3 to TRBJ2-3; D is undetermined. The CDR3 totals 15 residues. Germline V gene sequence: CDR1 ENHRY, CDR2 SYGVKD. V lost 1 base and J 1 base, leaving 9 bases between the germline ends. The CDR3 coding sequence is TGTGCCATCAGTGAGTTGGGCGTCGGCACAGATACGCAGTATTTT. Its protein product is CAISELGVGTDTQYF.

The V and J genes are TRBV10-2 and TRBJ1-6, with TRBD1 identical over 10 bases. This CDR3 has 16 residues. CDR1 and CDR2 (germline): WSHSY, SAAADI. The V segment lost 4 bases and the J segment 6 bases; nucleotides outside the gene matches: 6. The CDR3: CASSGDRGQGNSPLHF. The CDR3 nucleotides read TGCGCCAGCAGTGGAGACAGGGGGCAGGGTAATTCACCCCTCCACTTT.

V and J are TRBV5-8 and TRBJ1-1; no reliable D call. The V gene's germline CDR1 is SGHTS and CDR2 YDEGEE. V gave up 0 bases and J gave up 4 bases, with 10 bases separating them. The length of the CDR3 is 14 residues. The CDR3 coding sequence is TGTGCCAGCAGCTTGGGAGGGTTTGGCACTGAAGCTTTCTTT. Translated, it gives CASSLGGFGTEAFF.

This clone was counted between two and nine times. The V gene is TRBV7-3, the J gene TRBJ1-6, with 9 nucleotides matching TRBD1. Germline V lookup: CDR1 SGHTA, CDR2 FQGTGA. The CDR3 runs 14 residues. V lost 4 bases and J lost 8; bases outside the gene matches: 3. The CDR3 DNA reads TGTGCCAGCAGCTACAGGGGGCGTGATTCACCCCTCCACTTT. It translates to CASSYRGRDSPLHF.

The chain has TRBV5-1 and TRBJ1-5, with 7 positions matching TRBD1. This CDR3 is built from 13 residues. V lost 5 bases, J lost 3 bases, and 2 bases stayed unmatched. Per germline, CDR1 SGHRS and CDR2 YFSETQ. The CDR3 loop is CASSQGDNQPQHF. The CDR3 region has the DNA TGCGCCAGCAGTCAGGGGGACAATCAGCCCCAGCATTTT.

The chain has TRBV14 and TRBJ2-7; TRBD1 is a possible D gene (5 bases). Germline CDR1 and CDR2: SGHDN and FVKESK. CDR3 size: 15 residues. Deletions cut 5 bases from V and 2 bases from J, with 16 bases between. The chain's CDR3 is CASSKRQKLTYEQYF. The CDR3 nucleotides read TGTGCCAGCAGCAAGAGACAGAAGCTAACCTACGAGCAGTACTTC. Based on the CDR3 plus reference TRBV14 and TRBJ2-7, the full variable domain is EAGVTQFPSHSVIEKGQTVTLRCDPISGHDNLYWYRRVMGKEIKFLLHFVKESKQDESGMPNNRFLAERTGGTYSTLKVQPAELEDSGVYFCASSKRQKLTYEQYFGPGTRLTVT.

The chain links TRBV10-3 to TRBJ2-3, with 8 nucleotides matching TRBD2. J lost 0 bases, V lost 4 bases, and 6 bases had no gene match. CDR3 size: 16 residues. The germline gives CDR1 ENHRY, CDR2 SYGVKD. The CDR3 coding sequence is TGTGCCATCAGTGGCGGGAGGTCCGCTAGCACAGATACGCAGTATTTT. Its protein product is CAISGGRSASTDTQYF.

This chain uses TRBV14 with TRBJ1-1; no reliable D call. Germline lookup yields CDR1 SGHDN and CDR2 FVKESK. Trimming removed 4 bases at V and 3 bases at J, with 9 bases between. This CDR3 spans 13 amino acids. Here the CDR3 DNA reads TGTGCCAGCAGCCCGACACGTGACACTGAAGCTTTCTTT. Amino acids: CASSPTRDTEAFF.

This chain uses TRBV19 with TRBJ1-4, with 8 bases matching TRBD1. This CDR3 has 16 residues. V shed 5 bases, J shed 7 bases, and the junction held 12 bases outside the gene matches. Germline CDR1 is LNHDA and CDR2 is SQIVND (reference sequence). The CDR3 DNA reads as TGTGCCAGTAGTCAACTTTCCGGGACAGGAGGTGAAAAACTGTTTTTT. Translating gives CASSQLSGTGGEKLFF.

The genes are TRBV15 and TRBJ2-2; TRBD2 matches at 7 bases. The trim removed 1 base at V and 4 bases at J, leaving 0 bases unmatched. CDR3 size: 14 residues. The germline V gene encodes CDR1 LNHNV and CDR2 YYDKDF (reference sequence). CDR3 sequence (DNA): TGTGCCACCAGCAGAGGGGGGGGCACCGGGGAGCTGTTTTTT. Protein: CATSRGGGTGELFF.

This clone is a singleton in its sample. The chain joins TRBV19 to TRBJ2-7, with 7 bases matching TRBD1. Trimming cost V 7 bases and J 2 bases; bases outside gene matches: 11. The CDR3 is 15 amino acids. From germline, CDR1 is LNHDA and CDR2 SQIVND (reference sequence). This CDR3 is CASTASGTATYEQYF. CDR3 DNA sequence: TGTGCCAGTACTGCCTCCGGGACAGCCACCTACGAGCAGTACTTC.

The chain employs TRBV3-1 (or the pseudogene TRBV3-2) and TRBJ2-7; possible D gene TRBD2, 6 bases. The CDR3 is 17 residues long. V dropped 4 bases and J dropped 3 bases, with 22 bases sitting between them. In germline, CDR1 is LGHDT, CDR2 YNNKEL (reference sequence). The CDR3 DNA is TGTGCCAGCAGCCTTATTCGTTCGGGGGTGCACCGCTACGAGCAGTACTTC. This codes for CASSLIRSGVHRYEQYF.

The V call is TRBV18, the J call TRBJ2-1; 11 bases are a match to TRBD2. The germline V gene encodes CDR1 KGHSH and CDR2 LQKENI. The V segment lost 5 bases and the J segment 9 bases; nucleotides outside the gene matches: 6. The length of the CDR3 is 14 residues. The CDR3 is CASSTTSGETEQFF. The CDR3 bases are TGTGCCAGCTCAACGACTAGCGGGGAGACTGAGCAGTTCTTC.

The chain carries TRBV19 and TRBJ1-5; possible D gene TRBD1, 5 bases. Germline CDR1 is LNHDA and CDR2 is SQIVND (reference sequence). Deletions cut 5 bases from V and 2 bases from J, with 13 bases between. There are 15 residues in the CDR3. CDR3 protein: CASSSGIFGNQPQHF. The CDR3 DNA reads as TGTGCCAGTAGTTCAGGGATCTTCGGCAATCAGCCCCAGCATTTT.

The J gene is TRBJ2-3, the V gene TRBV6-5; D might be TRBD1 (5 bases). V was trimmed by 4 bases and J by 4 bases, leaving 15 bases between them. The CDR3 length is 15 residues. Germline assignment: CDR1 MNHEY and CDR2 SVGAGI. The chain's CDR3 is CASSSTGSRADTQYF. CDR3 sequence (DNA): TGTGCCAGCAGTTCCACAGGTTCCAGAGCAGATACGCAGTATTTT.

J is TRBJ2-5 and V is TRBV5-1, with 10 bases fitting TRBD1. Germline V lookup: CDR1 SGHRS, CDR2 YFSETQ. CDR3 size: 16 residues. With V trimmed by 3 bases and J by 0 bases, 5 bases remained unmatched. Here the CDR3 DNA reads TGCGCCAGCAGCTCCGGACAGGGGGGGTACCAAGAGACCCAGTACTTC. This gives the protein CASSSGQGGYQETQYF.

The CDR3 is CASSQGGGLNSPLHF. The DNA of the CDR3 is TGTGCCAGCAGCCAAGGGGGGGGTCTTAATTCACCCCTCCACTTT. This chain uses TRBV11-2 with TRBJ1-6, with D perhaps TRBD1 (6 bases). Germline V gene sequence: CDR1 SGHAT, CDR2 FQNNGV. V gave up 5 bases and J gave up 6 bases, with 14 bases separating them. The CDR3 is made up of 15 amino acids.

The chain has TRBV18 and TRBJ1-1; D perhaps matches TRBD1 (6 bases). From germline, CDR1 is KGHSH and CDR2 LQKENI. Trimming removed 0 bases from V and 7 bases from J, with 15 bases in between. The CDR3 sequence is 15 residues long. CDR3 amino acids: CASSPPRGALGEAFF. The CDR3, as DNA: TGTGCCAGCTCACCACCGCGGGGGGCGCTGGGTGAAGCTTTCTTT.